These 21 T cell receptor beta chains were sequenced from one sample in a study of OX40 agonist ivuxolimab in advanced cancers. The library was made by the immunoSEQ multiplex PCR assay. TCRdb mirrors the immuneACCESS table, restricted to in-frame sequences. Some clones are absent from its copies; in checked studies, under half trace to an unresolved V gene, and the reason for the others is unknown. For this sample the table gives some 74,000 clones, of which 91% were detected only once. About 6.6% of the sample lies in the top ten. Material: CD4+ or CD8+ T cells sorted from blood, obtained in a trial of the OX40 agonist ivuxolimab. These receptors were taken from an adult with an advanced solid tumor such as melanoma, head and neck, liver or kidney cancer.

J is TRBJ1-5 and V is TRBV6-4; TRBD1 matches 7 bases. V gave up 1 base and J gave up 0 bases; unmatched junction bases: 12. CDR3 length: 19 amino acids. CDR1 and CDR2 from the germline V gene are MRHNA and SNTAGT. The DNA for the CDR3 is TGTGCCAGCAGTGACTTCATATCCGGGACAGATTATAGCAATCAGCCCCAGCATTTT. Translation gives CASSDFISGTDYSNQPQHF.

V gene TRBV6-1 combines with J gene TRBJ1-5; no reliable D call. V was clipped by 4 bases and J by 9 bases, with 16 bases between them. The germline V gene encodes CDR1 MNHNS and CDR2 SASEGT. This CDR3 is 14 amino acids long. CDR3 protein: CASSVQSAEAPQHF. Written as DNA, the CDR3 is TGTGCCAGCAGTGTACAGAGCGCCGAGGCGCCCCAGCATTTT.

The V gene is TRBV28, the J gene TRBJ1-1; weak D call: TRBD1 (5 bases). This CDR3 comprises 18 residues. The V end lost 5 bases, the J end lost 1 base, and 23 bases lay between the germline ends. Germline CDR1 and CDR2: MDHEN and SYDVKM. The CDR3 DNA follows: TGTGCCAGCAGTCGGAGAACACCTCCGGGACGGAGGAACACTGAAGCTTTCTTT. The encoded protein is CASSRRTPPGRRNTEAFF.

J is TRBJ2-7 and V is TRBV7-9, with 7 bases matching TRBD1. Trimming at V came to 4 bases and at J to 0 bases, leaving 6 bases not matched to a gene. Germline V gene sequence: CDR1 SEHNR, CDR2 FQNEAQ (reference sequence). The CDR3 runs to 15 residues. Here the CDR3 DNA reads TGTGCCAGCAGCTCCGACAGGGCTAGCTCCTACGAGCAGTACTTC. This encodes CASSSDRASSYEQYF.

The rearrangement uses TRBV2 and TRBJ2-7; the D is unclear. CDR3 length: 15 amino acids. Germline V lookup: CDR1 SNHLY, CDR2 FYNNEI. The V and J ends lost 6 bases and 7 bases respectively, with 22 bases between them. CDR3 sequence: CASSSAPTEPWEQYF. The CDR3 bases are TGTGCCAGCAGCTCAGCCCCGACGGAACCCTGGGAGCAGTACTTC.

The chain uses TRBV2 and TRBJ2-5; 7 nucleotides agree with TRBD1. The trim removed 7 bases at V and 4 bases at J, leaving 12 bases unmatched. This CDR3 region has 15 residues. Germline V gene lookup returns CDR1 SNHLY and CDR2 FYNNEI. CDR3 loop: CASNPGQPARETQYF. The CDR3 DNA sequence: TGTGCCAGCAACCCGGGACAGCCTGCAAGAGAGACCCAGTACTTC. Looking up the rest from reference TRBV2 and TRBJ2-5 gives the full variable domain: EPEVTQTPSHQVTQMGQEVILRCVPISNHLYFYWYRQILGQKVEFLVSFYNNEISEKSEIFDDQFSVERPDGSNFTLKIRSTKLEDSAMYFCASNPGQPARETQYFGPGTRLLVL.

J is TRBJ2-7 and V is TRBV5-1; unclear D gene. The V and J ends lost 9 bases and 0 bases respectively, with 16 bases between them. Germline V gene lookup returns CDR1 SGHRS and CDR2 YFSETQ. There are 14 residues in the CDR3. CDR3 DNA sequence: TGCGCCATCTTAAACTACCTTCCCTCCTACGAGCAGTACTTC. This codes for CAILNYLPSYEQYF.

The chain employs TRBV28 and TRBJ1-5, with D perhaps TRBD1 (5 bases). This CDR3 comprises 14 residues. V gave up 6 bases and J gave up 0 bases, with 9 bases separating them. The germline gives CDR1 MDHEN, CDR2 SYDVKM. CDR3 loop: CASRPGGSNQPQHF. The DNA of the CDR3 is TGTGCCAGCAGGCCCGGGGGTAGCAATCAGCCCCAGCATTTT.

The chain uses TRBV6-6 and TRBJ1-5, with D perhaps TRBD1 (6 bases). The germline V and J ends were trimmed by 0 bases and 4 bases, with 10 bases remaining between them. Germline loops: CDR1 MNHNY, CDR2 SVGAGI (reference sequence). This CDR3 has 15 residues. The chain's CDR3 is CASSYSGGENQPQHF. The CDR3 nucleotides read TGTGCCAGCAGTTACTCAGGGGGGGAAAATCAGCCCCAGCATTTT.

The rearrangement uses TRBV25-1 and TRBJ2-1, with 7 bases identical to TRBD2. This CDR3 is 16 amino acids long. After removal of 1 base from V and 4 bases from J, the junction contained 7 bases not matched to a gene. Per the germline V gene, CDR1 is MGHDK and CDR2 is SYGVNS. This chain's CDR3 is CASSEFGGGKYNEQFF. The CDR3 nucleotides read TGTGCCAGCAGTGAATTTGGGGGGGGGAAGTACAATGAGCAGTTCTTC. The variable domain in full, with the rest retrieved from reference TRBV25-1 and TRBJ2-1, is EADIYQTPRYLVIGTGKKITLECSQTMGHDKMYWYQQDPGMELHLIHYSYGVNSTEKGDLSSESTVSRIRTEHFPLTLESARPSHTSQYLCASSEFGGGKYNEQFFGPGTRLTVL.

The chain couples TRBV6-9 to TRBJ2-7, with D hard to call. This CDR3 has 13 amino acids. CDR1 MNHGY and CDR2 SVAAGI come from the germline V gene. V shed 5 bases and J shed 4 bases, with 12 bases lying between them. The CDR3: CASSQAYTYEQYF. The CDR3 DNA reads as TGTGCCAGCAGTCAAGCGTATACTTACGAGCAGTACTTC.

The chain recombines TRBV29-1 with TRBJ1-4; 10 nucleotides agree with TRBD1. Per the germline V gene, CDR1 is SQVTM and CDR2 is ANQGSEA. V dropped 0 bases and J dropped 7; count of bases not matched to a gene: 2. The CDR3 is 14 residues long. CDR3 protein: CSVEEGTGVEKLFF. CDR3 bases: TGCAGCGTTGAAGAGGGGACAGGGGTTGAAAAACTGTTTTTT.

This clone has more than one count but fewer than ten. Other nucleotide sequences from this sample produce the same CDR3. The chain has TRBV5-1 and TRBJ2-3; D is unclear. The V gene's germline CDR1 is SGHRS and CDR2 YFSETQ. This CDR3 is 16 amino acids long. The germline V and J ends were trimmed by 4 bases and 0 bases, with 15 bases remaining between them. Here the CDR3 DNA reads TGCGCCAGCAGCCGGCGTCCAGTGGATAGCACAGATACGCAGTATTTT. Translation: CASSRRPVDSTDTQYF.

V and J are TRBV29-1 and TRBJ2-4; D unresolved. The V gene's germline CDR1 is SQVTM and CDR2 ANQGSEA. This CDR3 contains 12 residues. Trimming pared 8 bases from V and 4 bases from J, leaving 12 bases between. CDR3 in amino acids: CSTKDGKNIQYF. The DNA of the CDR3 is TGCAGCACAAAGGACGGAAAAAACATTCAGTACTTC.

The V and J genes are TRBV28 and TRBJ2-6; no clear D gene. The CDR3 loop spans 16 amino acids. Germline values: CDR1 MDHEN, CDR2 SYDVKM. V gave up 1 base and J gave up 4 bases, with 11 bases separating them. The CDR3 loop reads CASSLFTVSGANVLTF. As DNA, the CDR3 is TGTGCCAGCAGTTTATTTACGGTGTCGGGGGCCAACGTCCTGACTTTC.

This chain joins TRBV27 and TRBJ2-7, with 7 bases that match TRBD2. CDR1 is MNHEY, CDR2 SMNVEV, per germline (reference sequence). This CDR3 contains 15 residues. Losses at the gene ends were 6 bases for V and 2 bases for J; bases not matched to a gene: 10. CDR3 amino acids: CASRGWREIAYEQYF. Here the CDR3 DNA reads TGTGCCAGCAGAGGGTGGCGGGAGATCGCCTACGAGCAGTACTTC.

This clone occurred once. This sequence joins TRBV14 and TRBJ1-1, with D possibly TRBD1 on 6 matching bases. This CDR3 has 16 amino acids. The V gene's germline CDR1 is SGHDN and CDR2 FVKESK. With 0 bases removed from V and 4 bases from J, the gap between germline ends came to 15 bases. The CDR3, as DNA: TGTGCCAGCAGCCAAGAGTTTCGCAGGGGCGGCACTGAAGCTTTCTTT. It specifies CASSQEFRRGGTEAFF. Full variable domain (outside the CDR3, taken from reference TRBV14 and TRBJ1-1): EAGVTQFPSHSVIEKGQTVTLRCDPISGHDNLYWYRRVMGKEIKFLLHFVKESKQDESGMPNNRFLAERTGGTYSTLKVQPAELEDSGVYFCASSQEFRRGGTEAFFGQGTRLTVV.

This clone was detected once. Here the CDR3 DNA reads TGTGCCAGCATCGACAGCCTTGGCGAGCAGTACTTC. Translated: CASIDSLGEQYF. This chain joins TRBV6-5 and TRBJ2-7, with D possibly TRBD1 on 5 matching bases. The V end was cut by 7 bases, the J end by 6 bases, with 13 bases between. Germline assignment: CDR1 MNHEY and CDR2 SVGAGI. The CDR3 runs to 12 residues.

The V gene is TRBV14, the J gene TRBJ2-3, with D tentatively TRBD2 (5 bases). The germline CDR1 and CDR2 sequences are SGHDN and FVKESK. This CDR3 contains 14 residues. The V gene lost 4 bases and the J gene lost 0 bases, with 8 bases spanning the gap. The DNA of the CDR3 is TGTGCCAGCAGCCGGGCGGGCAGCACAGATACGCAGTATTTT. Translation: CASSRAGSTDTQYF.

The J gene is TRBJ2-7, the V gene TRBV10-3; D is perhaps TRBD1 or TRBD2 (5 bases each). The V gene's germline CDR1 is ENHRY and CDR2 SYGVKD. The CDR3 covers 15 residues. Between the trimmed V and J ends, which lost 4 bases and 1 base, there was a span of 14 bases. The CDR3 sequence: CAISGVGTESYEQYF. The CDR3 DNA follows: TGTGCCATCAGTGGGGTGGGGACGGAGTCCTACGAGCAGTACTTC.

The chain employs TRBV9 and TRBJ2-6; 7 bases fit TRBD1. Looked up from germline, CDR1 is SGDLS and CDR2 is YYNGEE. The CDR3 sequence is 19 residues long. V lost 4 bases to trimming and J lost 4 bases; unmatched junction nucleotides: 17. The CDR3 DNA reads as TGTGCCAGCAGCACTCCTTTCCGGGACAGCCGATGGGGGGCCAACGTCCTGACTTTC. This gives the protein CASSTPFRDSRWGANVLTF.